This TCR beta chain emerged from a study of blood T cell repertoires in COVID-19. Germline V gene sequence: CDR1 SGDLS, CDR2 YYNGEE. This CDR3 comprises 16 residues. Original methodology: Using reference gene primer amplification, nucleated cell counts were estimated. Here immunoSEQ multiplex PCR was the method, and the copy in TCRdb shows in-frame clones only, minus some. V and J calls and clone size follow that table, whereas D and trimming were derived from the DNA. The repertoire includes over 150,000 clones, around 84% of them detected once, and about 7.7% sits in the top ten. Turning to this clone: Germline and junction disagree at one end, which may indicate a read error.

The clonotype originates from a man aged 50-60 years who had recovered from COVID-19. The sequencing sample was made of PBMCs or T cells enriched from blood (not recorded which). This chain uses TRBV9 with TRBJ2-5; TRBD2 is a possible D gene (5 bases). The CDR3 bases are TGTGCCAGCAGCCCCCGGGGATCTGGGTACCAGGAGACCCAGTACTTC. Its protein is CASSPRGSGYQETQYF.